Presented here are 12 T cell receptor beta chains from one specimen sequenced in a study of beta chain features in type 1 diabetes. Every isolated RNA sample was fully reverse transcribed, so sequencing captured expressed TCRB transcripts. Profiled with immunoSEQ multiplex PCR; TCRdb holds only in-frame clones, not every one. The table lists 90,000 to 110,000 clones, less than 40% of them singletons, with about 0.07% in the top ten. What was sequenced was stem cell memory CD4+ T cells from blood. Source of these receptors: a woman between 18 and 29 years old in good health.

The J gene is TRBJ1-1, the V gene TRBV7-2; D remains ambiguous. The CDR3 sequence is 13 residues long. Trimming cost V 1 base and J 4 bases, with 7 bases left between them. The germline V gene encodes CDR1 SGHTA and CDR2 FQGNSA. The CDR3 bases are TGTGCCAGCAGCTTAGGAGAGGGCACTGAAGCTTTCTTT. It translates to CASSLGEGTEAFF. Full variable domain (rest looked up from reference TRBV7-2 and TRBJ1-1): GAGVSQSPSNKVTEKGKDVELRCDPISGHTALYWYRQSLGQGLEFLIYFQGNSAPDKSGLPSDRFSAERTGGSVSTLTIQRTQQEDSAVYLCASSLGEGTEAFFGQGTRLTVV.

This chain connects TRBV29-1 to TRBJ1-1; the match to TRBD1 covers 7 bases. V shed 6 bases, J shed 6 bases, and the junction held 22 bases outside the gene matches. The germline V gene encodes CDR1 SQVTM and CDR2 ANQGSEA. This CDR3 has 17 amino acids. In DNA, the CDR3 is TGCAGCGTCACGTACCGCAAAGGGGGCCCCAACTGGTCTGAAGCTTTCTTT. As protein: CSVTYRKGGPNWSEAFF. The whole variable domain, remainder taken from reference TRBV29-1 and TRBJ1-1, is SAVISQKPSRDICQRGTSLTIQCQVDSQVTMMFWYRQQPGQSLTLIATANQGSEATYESGFVIDKFPISRPNLTFSTLTVSNMSPEDSSIYLCSVTYRKGGPNWSEAFFGQGTRLTVV.

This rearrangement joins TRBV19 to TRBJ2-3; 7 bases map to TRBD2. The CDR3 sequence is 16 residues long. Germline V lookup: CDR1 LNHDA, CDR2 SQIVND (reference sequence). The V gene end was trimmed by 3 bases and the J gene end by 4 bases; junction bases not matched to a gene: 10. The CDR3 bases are TGTGCCAGTAGTATTGGGGACTACCGGAAGGCAGATACGCAGTATTTT. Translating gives CASSIGDYRKADTQYF.

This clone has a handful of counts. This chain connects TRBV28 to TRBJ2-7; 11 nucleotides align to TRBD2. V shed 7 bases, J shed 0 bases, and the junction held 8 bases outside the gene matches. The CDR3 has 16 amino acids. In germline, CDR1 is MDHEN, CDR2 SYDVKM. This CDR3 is CASNGLAGLSSYEQYF. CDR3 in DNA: TGTGCCAGCAATGGACTAGCGGGCTTAAGCTCCTACGAGCAGTACTTC.

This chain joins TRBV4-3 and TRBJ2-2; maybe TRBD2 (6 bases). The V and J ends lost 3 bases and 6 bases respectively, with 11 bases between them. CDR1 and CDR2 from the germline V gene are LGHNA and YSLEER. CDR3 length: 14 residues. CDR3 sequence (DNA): TGCGCCAGCAGCCAGGGCGGGACGGCCGGGGAGCTGTTTTTT. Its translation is CASSQGGTAGELFF.

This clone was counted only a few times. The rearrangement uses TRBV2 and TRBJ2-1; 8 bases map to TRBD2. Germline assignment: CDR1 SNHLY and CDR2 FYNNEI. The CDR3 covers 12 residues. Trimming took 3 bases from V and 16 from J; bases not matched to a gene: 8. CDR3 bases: TGTGCCAGCAGTGAGTTAGCGGGAATAATATTCTTC. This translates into CASSELAGIIFF.

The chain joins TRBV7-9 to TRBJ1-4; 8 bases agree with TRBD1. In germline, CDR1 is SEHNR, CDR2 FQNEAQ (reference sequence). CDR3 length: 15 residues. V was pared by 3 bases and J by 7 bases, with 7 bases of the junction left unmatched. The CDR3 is CASSFGTGSGEKLFF. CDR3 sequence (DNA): TGTGCCAGCAGCTTTGGGACAGGATCGGGTGAAAAACTGTTTTTT.

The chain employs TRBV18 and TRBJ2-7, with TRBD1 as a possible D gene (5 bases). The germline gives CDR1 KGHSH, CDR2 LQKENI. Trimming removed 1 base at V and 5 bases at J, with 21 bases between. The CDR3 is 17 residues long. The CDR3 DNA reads TGTGCCAGCTCACCACTTTTGGCCGCAGGGTTGTTGGACGAGCAGTACTTC. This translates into CASSPLLAAGLLDEQYF.

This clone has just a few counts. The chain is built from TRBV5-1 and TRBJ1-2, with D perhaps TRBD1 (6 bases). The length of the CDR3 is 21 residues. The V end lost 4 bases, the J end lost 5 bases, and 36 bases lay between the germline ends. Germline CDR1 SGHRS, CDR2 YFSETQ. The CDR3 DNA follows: TGCGCCAGCAGCCTTTTCACCCGGCTCAGGGGAGCAGGGGTAGATGGGTATGGCTACACCTTC. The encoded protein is CASSLFTRLRGAGVDGYGYTF.

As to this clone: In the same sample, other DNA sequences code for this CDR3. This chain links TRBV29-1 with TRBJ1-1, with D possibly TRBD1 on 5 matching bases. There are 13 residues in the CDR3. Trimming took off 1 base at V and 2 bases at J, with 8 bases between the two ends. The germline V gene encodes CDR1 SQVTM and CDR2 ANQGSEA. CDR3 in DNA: TGCAGCGTTGAAGGGCAGGGAAACACTGAAGCTTTCTTT. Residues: CSVEGQGNTEAFF.

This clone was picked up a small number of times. CDR3 sequence reads: CASSPSGAYNEQFF. The CDR3, as DNA: TGTGCCAGCAGCCCCTCGGGGGCCTACAATGAGCAGTTCTTC. The rearrangement uses TRBV14 and TRBJ2-1; weak D call: TRBD2 (6 bases). Germline assignment: CDR1 SGHDN and CDR2 FVKESK. CDR3 size: 14 residues. V was trimmed by 4 bases and J by 2 bases, leaving 9 bases between them. Full variable domain (missing parts from reference TRBV14 and TRBJ2-1): EAGVTQFPSHSVIEKGQTVTLRCDPISGHDNLYWYRRVMGKEIKFLLHFVKESKQDESGMPNNRFLAERTGGTYSTLKVQPAELEDSGVYFCASSPSGAYNEQFFGPGTRLTVL.

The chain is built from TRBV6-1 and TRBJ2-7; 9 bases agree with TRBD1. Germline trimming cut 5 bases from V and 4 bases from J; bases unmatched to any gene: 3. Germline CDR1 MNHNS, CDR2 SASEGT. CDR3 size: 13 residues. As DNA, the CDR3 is TGTGCCAGCAGTCGGGACAGGGTGTACGAGCAGTACTTC. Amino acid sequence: CASSRDRVYEQYF.